This is a list of T cell receptor beta chains from one sample in a study of blood T cell repertoires in COVID-19. Data came from immunoSEQ multiplex PCR; TCRdb stores just in-frame clones and leaves some out. This sample carries about 110,000 clones, 88% of them seen once, and the ten largest clones take 0.88%. The sample taken for sequencing was peripheral blood. These receptors came from a woman between 50 and 59 years old with active or convalescent COVID-19. Each CDR3 is given with its conserved first and last residue. A D gene is named only where the DNA matches it firmly. Size tells how often a clone was seen (once, few, many) or the class of an expanded clone, and some rows leave it out.

CDR3nt: TGTGCCATCAGTGTTCAGTCTGGGGCCAACGTCCTGACTTTC; CDR3aa: CAISVQSGANVLTF; abundance: -; d_gene: -; j_gene: TRBJ2-6; v_gene: TRBV10-3
CDR3nt: TGTGCCAGCAGCCCGGCGAGGAATCCCGGGGAGCTGTTTTTT; CDR3aa: CASSPARNPGELFF; abundance: -; d_gene: -; j_gene: TRBJ2-2; v_gene: TRBV5-6
CDR3nt: TGTGCCACCCAGACGCAGGGAAATACTGAAGCTTTCTTT; CDR3aa: CATQTQGNTEAFF; abundance: -; d_gene: -; j_gene: TRBJ1-1; v_gene: TRBV2
CDR3nt: TGTGCCAGCAGCGCGGACAGGGGTATGGGGAATGAGCAGTTCTTC; CDR3aa: CASSADRGMGNEQFF; abundance: -; d_gene: TRBD1; j_gene: TRBJ2-1; v_gene: TRBV9
CDR3nt: TGTGCCAGCAGCTTGCCCGGACTAGCGGGAGCGAGGGACGAGCAGTACTTC; CDR3aa: CASSLPGLAGARDEQYF; abundance: -; d_gene: TRBD2; j_gene: TRBJ2-7; v_gene: TRBV5-6
CDR3nt: TGTGCCAGCAGTTTACATGTGACCGCGGATGGCTACACCTTC; CDR3aa: CASSLHVTADGYTF; abundance: -; d_gene: -; j_gene: TRBJ1-2; v_gene: TRBV28
CDR3nt: TGTGCCAGTAGTTTTCGGTACCAAGAGACCCAGTACTTC; CDR3aa: CASSFRYQETQYF; abundance: -; d_gene: -; j_gene: TRBJ2-5; v_gene: TRBV19
CDR3nt: TGTGCCACCAGCGAATCCGGGACAGGGACAGAGACCCAGTACTTC; CDR3aa: CATSESGTGTETQYF; abundance: -; d_gene: TRBD1; j_gene: TRBJ2-5; v_gene: TRBV24-1
CDR3nt: TGTGCCAGCAGCTTAGAAACAGGCTGGGGAATTGAGCAGTTCTTC; CDR3aa: CASSLETGWGIEQFF; abundance: -; d_gene: -; j_gene: TRBJ2-1; v_gene: TRBV7-9
CDR3nt: TGTGCCAGCATCGGGGCAGGGGACGACAATGAGCAGTTCTTC; CDR3aa: CASIGAGDDNEQFF; abundance: -; d_gene: -; j_gene: TRBJ2-1; v_gene: TRBV28
CDR3nt: TGTGCCAGCAGTTACGGGGGGCGAGGGGAGGGAGAGACCCAGTACTTC; CDR3aa: CASSYGGRGEGETQYF; abundance: -; d_gene: -; j_gene: TRBJ2-5; v_gene: TRBV6-6
CDR3nt: TGTGCCAGCAGCCCAGGGACTAGTCCTCATGAGCAGTTCTTC; CDR3aa: CASSPGTSPHEQFF; abundance: -; d_gene: TRBD2; j_gene: TRBJ2-1; v_gene: TRBV9
CDR3nt: TGTGCCACCAGCGCAGTTTACAATTCACCCCTCCACTTT; CDR3aa: CATSAVYNSPLHF; abundance: -; d_gene: -; j_gene: TRBJ1-6; v_gene: TRBV15
CDR3nt: TGTGCCACCAGTGATTTTGGGCAAAAACTGTTTTTT; CDR3aa: CATSDFGQKLFF; abundance: -; d_gene: -; j_gene: TRBJ1-4; v_gene: TRBV24-1
CDR3nt: TGTGCCACCAGCAGCCGGGGGGCGGGAGGGCCGGCCAGCACAGATACGCAGTATTTT; CDR3aa: CATSSRGAGGPASTDTQYF; abundance: -; d_gene: TRBD2; j_gene: TRBJ2-3; v_gene: TRBV15
CDR3nt: TGTGCCAGCAGCTTCCGGGACACTTATGGCTACACCTTC; CDR3aa: CASSFRDTYGYTF; abundance: -; d_gene: -; j_gene: TRBJ1-2; v_gene: TRBV5-6
CDR3nt: TGTGCCAGCTCACCACGCCAGGGGGGATTTAGCGATGAGCAGTTCTTC; CDR3aa: CASSPRQGGFSDEQFF; abundance: once; d_gene: -; j_gene: TRBJ2-1; v_gene: TRBV18
CDR3nt: TGTGCCATCAGGGCCAGGGGAGCGGGGGACACCGGGGAGCTGTTTTTT; CDR3aa: CAIRARGAGDTGELFF; abundance: -; d_gene: TRBD2; j_gene: TRBJ2-2; v_gene: TRBV10-3
CDR3nt: TGTGCCAGTAGCCCTAGGACTTTCACCGGGGAGCTGTTTTTT; CDR3aa: CASSPRTFTGELFF; abundance: -; d_gene: -; j_gene: TRBJ2-2; v_gene: TRBV19
CDR3nt: TGTGCCAGCAGCCGTCGCAGCGGGAACTACAATGAGCAGTTCTTC; CDR3aa: CASSRRSGNYNEQFF; abundance: few; d_gene: TRBD2; j_gene: TRBJ2-1; v_gene: TRBV14
CDR3nt: TGTGCCAGCAGCGGGGAAGGGGGGGCGCAGTTCTTC; CDR3aa: CASSGEGGAQFF; abundance: -; d_gene: -; j_gene: TRBJ2-1; v_gene: TRBV9
CDR3nt: TGTGCCAGTAGTGTCAGGACTAGCGGTTCCTACGAGCAGTACTTC; CDR3aa: CASSVRTSGSYEQYF; abundance: -; d_gene: TRBD2; j_gene: TRBJ2-7; v_gene: TRBV19
CDR3nt: TGTGCCAGTAGTATCAGCGGGACAGGGCAAGAGACCCAGTACTTC; CDR3aa: CASSISGTGQETQYF; abundance: -; d_gene: TRBD1; j_gene: TRBJ2-5; v_gene: TRBV19
CDR3nt: TGTGCCATCAGTGAATGGGACAGCAACTATGGCTACACCTTC; CDR3aa: CAISEWDSNYGYTF; abundance: -; d_gene: TRBD1; j_gene: TRBJ1-2; v_gene: TRBV10-3
CDR3nt: TGTGCCAGCAGACCCGGGACAGGCAACACTGAAGCTTTCTTT; CDR3aa: CASRPGTGNTEAFF; abundance: -; d_gene: TRBD1; j_gene: TRBJ1-1; v_gene: TRBV7-2
CDR3nt: TGTGCCAGCAGCTTAGTTCCTAGCTCCTACAATGAGCAGTTCTTC; CDR3aa: CASSLVPSSYNEQFF; abundance: -; d_gene: -; j_gene: TRBJ2-1; v_gene: TRBV7-9
CDR3nt: TGTGCCAGCAGCCCCTACGGGACAGGGAAAATAGAAGCTTTCTTT; CDR3aa: CASSPYGTGKIEAFF; abundance: -; d_gene: TRBD1; j_gene: TRBJ1-1; v_gene: TRBV5-6